This T cell receptor (beta chain) was found in a study of blood T cell repertoires in COVID-19. Study at large: T cells, B-cell-depleted T cells, or PBMCs supplied cDNA or gDNA.

Authors' data handling: Reference gene primer amplification yielded estimated nucleated cell counts. This table comes from immunoSEQ multiplex PCR, and its TCRdb copy is limited to in-frame clones, with some not included. The DNA was the basis for D and trimming; V, J and clone size are from that table. The data contain 100,000 to 120,000 clones, about two thirds of them seen just once; the ten biggest clones take up less than 2%. The length of the CDR3 is 15 residues. V lost 3 bases, J lost 4 bases, and 15 bases lay in between. Germline CDR1 and CDR2: SGHAT and FQNNGV. The TCR comes from a woman aged 35 to 49 with acute or convalescent COVID-19. The sample was peripheral blood. V gene TRBV11-2 combines with J gene TRBJ1-1, with D maybe TRBD1 (6 bases). This chain's CDR3 is CASSLVTGFSTEAFF. CDR3 coding DNA: TGTGCCAGCAGCTTGGTCACAGGGTTTAGCACTGAAGCTTTCTTT.